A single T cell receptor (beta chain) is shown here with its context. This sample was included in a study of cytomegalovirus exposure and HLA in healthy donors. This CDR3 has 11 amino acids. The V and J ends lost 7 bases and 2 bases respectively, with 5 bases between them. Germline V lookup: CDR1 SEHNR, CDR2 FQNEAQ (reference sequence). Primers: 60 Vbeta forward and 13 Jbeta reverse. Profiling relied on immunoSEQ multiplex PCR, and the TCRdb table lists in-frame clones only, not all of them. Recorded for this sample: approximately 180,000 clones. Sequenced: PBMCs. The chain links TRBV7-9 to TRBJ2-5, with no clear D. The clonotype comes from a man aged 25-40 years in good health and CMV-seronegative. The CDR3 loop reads CASTPQETQYF. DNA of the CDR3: TGTGCCAGCACCCCGCAAGAGACCCAGTACTTC.